This TCR beta chain was retrieved from a study of blood T cell repertoires in COVID-19 (dated by TCRdb to between 2020 and 2021). Broadly, across the study: The collaborator samples originated in the United States, Italy and Spain and spanned the acute and convalescent phases of COVID-19. The material from the prospective study consisted of cDNA or gDNA derived from T cells, B-cell-depleted T cells, or PBMCs. Subjects who had been exposed to COVID-19, were actively infected with it, or had recovered from it provided the deeply sampled blood TCRbeta repertoires that made up the dataset. The repertoires were made available in a free public database intended to serve as a resource for research on the immune response to SARS-CoV-2. Samples came from the ongoing ImmuneRACE study (first 160 participants) plus 1,254 subjects from 6 global collaborators. The sample metadata nearly always contained a de-identified subject ID, COVID-19 status, age in years and sex. Where available, HLA class I and class II types were taken from metadata supplied by the sample provider and were not determined by assay-based typing. Summary of the overall study and its limitations: How much clinical and demographic metadata was included differed by source and by participant, and the metadata was provided uncurated.

TCRbeta CDR3 regions were amplified from genomic DNA by means of the immunoSEQ Assay, a bias-controlled multiplex PCR. The original methods were these. The number of nucleated cells in each sample was estimated from the amplification of reference gene primers within the assay. Sequence reads were collapsed and filtered to measure the absolute abundance of every unique TCRbeta CDR3 rearrangement. For each sample, productive Simpson clonality was calculated as the square root of Simpson's diversity index across productive rearrangements. Drawn from immuneACCESS, this table holds only the in-frame rearrangements with V and J called that TCRdb kept. Clones are partly lost; checked studies trace under half to an unresolved V gene and leave the rest unexplained. That table gives V, J and clone size, and the DNA gave D and trimming. The sample records around 50,000 clones, around 90% of which are singletons. The leading ten clones occupy about 2% of the sample.

Remarks on this clone: The antigen it binds to is not known. Base qualities are not recorded, but no much larger clone differs from it by a single base.

Each collaborating institution followed its own protocols to collect whole blood in K2EDTA tubes. For TCRbeta analysis, collaborators shipped samples as frozen whole blood, isolated PBMCs, or DNA extracted from either of those sample types. V loses 5 bases of germline sequence and J loses 0 bases, and the interval between the two ends is 14 bases. CDR1 is given as SGHNT and CDR2 as YENEEA, both from the germline V gene. The CDR3 sequence holds 16 residues, the cysteine and phenylalanine included. Only the CDR3 portion is preserved as DNA: 48 bases, with reading frame beginning at the first base. Rearrangement joined TRBV11-3 to TRBJ2-1, and the D gene may be TRBD1, 5 bases matching. Sequenced input: peripheral blood. The origin of this receptor is a human donor in a cohort sampled during active COVID-19. The DNA reads as follows: TGTGCCAGCAGCACCTCAGGGATAAGCTCCTACAATGAGCAGTTCTTC. Its translation reads: CASSTSGISSYNEQFF.